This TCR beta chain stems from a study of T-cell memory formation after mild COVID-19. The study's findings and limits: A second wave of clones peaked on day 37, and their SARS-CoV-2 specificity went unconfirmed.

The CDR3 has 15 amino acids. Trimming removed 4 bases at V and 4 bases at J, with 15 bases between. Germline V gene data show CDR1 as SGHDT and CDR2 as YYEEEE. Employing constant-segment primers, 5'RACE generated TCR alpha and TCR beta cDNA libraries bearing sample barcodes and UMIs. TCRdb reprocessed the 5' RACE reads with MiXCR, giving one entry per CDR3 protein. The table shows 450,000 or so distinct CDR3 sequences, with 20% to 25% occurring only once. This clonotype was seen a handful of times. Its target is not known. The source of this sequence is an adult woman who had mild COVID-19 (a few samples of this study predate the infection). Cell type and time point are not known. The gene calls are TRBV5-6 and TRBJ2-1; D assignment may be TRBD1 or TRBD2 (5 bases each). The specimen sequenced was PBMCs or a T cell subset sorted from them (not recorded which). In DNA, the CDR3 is TGTGCCAGCAGCACACGGGGTGGGGGATACAATGAGCAGTTCTTC. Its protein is CASSTRGGGYNEQFF.